This T cell receptor (beta chain) comes out of a study of blood T cell repertoires in COVID-19. V lost 7 bases and J 2 bases, leaving 12 bases between the germline ends. The germline CDR1 and CDR2 sequences are LNHDA and SQIVND (reference sequence). This CDR3 is built from 14 residues. This table comes from immunoSEQ multiplex PCR, and its TCRdb copy is limited to in-frame clones, with some not included. The sample carries 47,000 or so clones, 81% recorded once. This receptor was taken from a woman older than 75 with COVID-19, enrolled during active disease. The sample consisted of peripheral blood. The rearrangement links TRBV19 to TRBJ1-5; D gene unclear. CDR3 sequence: CASIDSAGNQPQHF. CDR3 bases: TGTGCCAGTATCGATTCTGCAGGCAATCAGCCCCAGCATTTT.